One sample yielded the 20 T cell receptor beta chains listed below, sequenced in a study of blood T cell repertoires in COVID-19. Sequencing used immunoSEQ multiplex PCR; TCRdb keeps in-frame clones, though not all of them. The table has about 200,000 clones, 75% to 90% seen once. The sample was PBMCs or T cells enriched from blood (not recorded which). These receptor sequences come from a man aged 30-40 years who had recovered from COVID-19.

The J gene is TRBJ2-2, the V gene TRBV5-5; 10 bases are shared with TRBD2. V lost 6 bases, J lost 0 bases, and 2 bases stayed unmatched. CDR3 length: 15 amino acids. From germline, CDR1 is SGHKS and CDR2 YYEKEE (reference sequence). CDR3 DNA: TGTGCCAGCAATAGCGGGGGGACGAACACCGGGGAGCTGTTTTTT. Residues: CASNSGGTNTGELFF.

About this clone: Other DNA sequences in this specimen translate into the identical CDR3. The chain couples TRBV9 to TRBJ1-1; D is undetermined. The V and J ends lost 4 bases and 2 bases respectively, with 9 bases between them. The CDR3 contains 13 residues. Germline-derived CDR1 and CDR2 are SGDLS and YYNGEE. CDR3 sequence reads: CASSPGRNTEAFF. The DNA for the CDR3 is TGTGCCAGCAGCCCGGGGAGAAACACTGAAGCTTTCTTT.

This clone was found once. This chain links TRBV18 with TRBJ1-3; 10 nucleotides agree with TRBD1. CDR3 size: 16 residues. Germline V gene data show CDR1 as KGHSH and CDR2 as LQKENI. V was clipped by 3 bases and J by 1 base; unmatched bases: 3. The CDR3 DNA is TGTGCCAGCTCACCCCGACAGGGGGCTTCTGGAAACACCATATATTTT. It encodes CASSPRQGASGNTIYF.

This sequence joins TRBV30 and TRBJ1-2; D uncertain. CDR3 length: 15 residues. Germline CDR1 reads GTSNPN; CDR2 reads SVGIG (reference sequence). V lost 0 bases and J lost 0, with 11 bases in between. CDR3: CAWSVGRVTNYGYTF. The DNA for the CDR3 is TGTGCCTGGAGTGTTGGGAGGGTGACTAACTATGGCTACACCTTC. The entire variable domain, with the rest obtained from reference TRBV30 and TRBJ1-2, is as follows: SQTIHQWPATLVQPVGSPLSLECTVEGTSNPNLYWYRQAAGRGLQLLFYSVGIGQISSEVPQNLSASRPQDRQFILSSKKLLLSDSGFYLCAWSVGRVTNYGYTFGSGTRLTVV.

The J gene is TRBJ1-5, the V gene TRBV10-3, with D possibly being TRBD1 (5 bases). The CDR3 spans 13 residues. Germline CDR1 and CDR2: ENHRY and SYGVKD. The germline V and J ends were trimmed by 4 bases and 7 bases, with 11 bases remaining between them. CDR3 protein: CAISGGGEQPQHF. CDR3 nucleotide sequence: TGTGCCATCAGTGGAGGAGGGGAGCAGCCCCAGCATTTT.

The V and J genes are TRBV24-1 and TRBJ2-3, with D perhaps matching TRBD2 (5 bases). The germline V gene has CDR1 KGHDR and CDR2 SFDVKD. This CDR3 spans 13 amino acids. Trimming stripped 7 bases from V and 0 bases from J, with 7 bases between. The CDR3 here is CATRGGSTDTQYF. Here the CDR3 DNA reads TGTGCCACCAGGGGCGGGAGCACAGATACGCAGTATTTT.

The V call is TRBV7-2, the J call TRBJ2-4, with 10 bases aligning to TRBD2. V lost 3 bases and J lost 8; bases outside the gene matches: 7. The germline gives CDR1 SGHTA, CDR2 FQGNSA. This CDR3 contains 15 residues. In nucleotides, the CDR3 is TGTGCCAGCAGCTTCGGTAGCGGGAGGCTCGACATTCAGTACTTC. It encodes CASSFGSGRLDIQYF.

This sequence joins TRBV19 and TRBJ2-1, with 7 bases identical to TRBD2. The CDR3 runs 14 residues. The J segment lost 1 base and the V segment lost 5 bases, leaving 2 bases of the junction unmatched. The germline CDR1 and CDR2 sequences are LNHDA and SQIVND (reference sequence). The CDR3: CASSREVSYNEQFF. CDR3 nucleotides: TGTGCCAGTAGTCGGGAGGTGTCCTACAATGAGCAGTTCTTC.

The V and J genes are TRBV27 and TRBJ1-6; 7 nucleotides align to TRBD1. Per germline, CDR1 MNHEY and CDR2 SMNVEV (reference sequence). The CDR3 length is 16 residues. J was trimmed by 5 bases and V by 1 base; bases with no gene match: 5. CDR3: CASSLLGTANNSPLHF. In DNA form, the CDR3 reads TGTGCCAGCAGTTTATTAGGGACAGCAAATAATTCACCCCTCCACTTT.

The J gene is TRBJ1-2, the V gene TRBV28, with a weak D call TRBD1 (6 bases). Trimming took off 5 bases at V and 4 bases at J, with 29 bases between the two ends. The germline gives CDR1 MDHEN, CDR2 SYDVKM. The CDR3 extends over 19 amino acids. The CDR3 sequence: CASSPLYRDTPKMAYGYTF. The CDR3 bases are TGTGCCAGCAGTCCCCTCTACCGGGACACACCCAAGATGGCCTATGGCTACACCTTC.

The rearrangement uses TRBV11-2 and TRBJ2-5; a weak D match, TRBD1 (5 bases). With 8 bases removed from V and 6 bases from J, the gap between germline ends came to 13 bases. The germline V gene has CDR1 SGHAT and CDR2 FQNNGV. The length of the CDR3 is 12 residues. This chain's CDR3 is CASGRDEQTQYF. CDR3 nucleotide sequence: TGTGCCAGCGGCAGGGATGAACAGACCCAGTACTTC.

The chain is built from TRBV23-1 and TRBJ1-2; D gene uncertain. TRBV23-1 is reported as an ORF; its role is uncertain. CDR3 size: 14 residues. The V and J ends lost 0 bases and 5 bases respectively, with 10 bases between them. For the CDR3, the DNA is TGCGCCAGCAGTCAATCTGTCAGAAGTTATGGCTACACCTTC. Protein sequence: CASSQSVRSYGYTF.

This clone was picked up one time. CDR3 DNA sequence: TGTGCCAGCAGCGCTACAGGGGTCTACGAGCAGTACTTC. This sequence encodes CASSATGVYEQYF. The gene calls are TRBV7-2 and TRBJ2-7, with 7 bases that match TRBD1. In germline, CDR1 is SGHTA, CDR2 FQGNSA. The CDR3 length is 13 residues. The junction had 4 bases not matched to a gene; V was cut back by 5 bases and J by 3 bases. Supplemented by reference TRBV7-2 and TRBJ2-7, the full variable domain reads GAGVSQSPSNKVTEKGKDVELRCDPISGHTALYWYRQSLGQGLEFLIYFQGNSAPDKSGLPSDRFSAERTGGSVSTLTIQRTQQEDSAVYLCASSATGVYEQYFGPGTRLTVT.

This clone was recorded once. This chain links TRBV7-9 with TRBJ2-7, with D perhaps matching TRBD2 (6 bases). Trimming cost V 0 bases and J 12 bases, with 18 bases left between them. The CDR3 runs to 14 residues. Germline CDR1 SEHNR, CDR2 FQNEAQ (reference sequence). The CDR3 here is CASSLAQSGVSAYF. The DNA of the CDR3 is TGTGCCAGCAGCTTAGCACAATCGGGAGTTAGTGCGTACTTC.

The chain combines TRBV6-5 with TRBJ2-7, with 8 bases identical to TRBD1. The CDR3 runs 14 residues. V gave up 8 bases and J gave up 6 bases; unmatched junction bases: 12. Germline CDR1 reads MNHEY; CDR2 reads SVGAGI. This chain's CDR3 is CASRLQGDAREQYF. As DNA, the CDR3 is TGTGCCAGCCGTCTACAGGGGGATGCTCGCGAGCAGTACTTC.

The rearrangement uses TRBV6-2 or TRBV6-3 and TRBJ1-6, with 7 positions matching TRBD1. V was clipped by 7 bases and J by 2 bases; unmatched bases: 8. Germline CDR1 reads MNHEY; CDR2 reads SVGEGT. This CDR3 contains 16 residues. The CDR3: CASTPSGTAYNSPLHF. CDR3 DNA: TGTGCCAGCACCCCTTCCGGGACAGCCTATAATTCACCCCTCCACTTT.

This clone came up once. V usage is TRBV19 and J usage is TRBJ1-5; TRBD1 agrees at 7 bases. The germline V gene has CDR1 LNHDA and CDR2 SQIVND (reference sequence). The CDR3 length is 15 residues. With 5 bases clipped from V and 0 bases from J, the junction kept 4 bases outside the gene matches. DNA for the CDR3: TGTGCCAGTAGTGATAGGGGGCATAGCAATCAGCCCCAGCATTTT. As protein: CASSDRGHSNQPQHF.

The J gene is TRBJ2-7, the V gene TRBV15; D not certain. CDR3 length equals 12 residues. From germline, CDR1 is LNHNV and CDR2 YYDKDF (reference sequence). V was clipped by 2 bases and J by 6 bases, with 8 bases between them. The CDR3 here is CATSRTGAEQYF. The CDR3 nucleotides read TGTGCCACCAGCAGAACCGGTGCCGAGCAGTACTTC.

This clone was found once. The chain links TRBV10-3 to TRBJ1-2; perhaps TRBD1 as D (6 bases). Per the germline V gene, CDR1 is ENHRY and CDR2 is SYGVKD. Trimming left V 3 bases short and J 5 bases short, with 10 bases between. The CDR3 is 13 amino acids. The CDR3 DNA follows: TGTGCCATCAGTGACAGGGGAGAGTATGGCTACACCTTC. Its translation: CAISDRGEYGYTF.

This chain joins TRBV28 and TRBJ1-2; 8 nucleotides align to TRBD1. Losses at the gene ends were 6 bases for V and 10 bases for J; bases not matched to a gene: 16. Germline V gene data show CDR1 as MDHEN and CDR2 as SYDVKM. The CDR3 length is 15 residues. CDR3 DNA: TGTGCCAGCAGCCTACACCCGACAGGGGAGAGACTCTACACCTTC. It translates to CASSLHPTGERLYTF.